A selection of T cell receptor beta chains follows, all from one sample in a study of blood T cell repertoires in COVID-19. The protocol was immunoSEQ multiplex PCR, while the TCRdb copy is restricted to in-frame clones and leaves out a portion. The table lists 300,000 to 400,000 clones, 88% of them singletons. Specimen: peripheral blood. These receptor sequences come from a woman in her 30s with COVID-19, enrolled during active disease. Each CDR3 is given with its conserved first and last residue. The D gene is left open where the match is weak. The size entry is marked missing in some rows and otherwise reads once, few, many or a size class.

v_gene: TRBV19
abundance: .
j_gene: TRBJ2-5
d_gene: TRBD2
CDR3nt: TGTGCCAGGGGTCTAGCGGGGGACCAACGCGCTAGAGAGACCCAGTACTTC
CDR3aa: CARGLAGDQRARETQYF

v_gene: TRBV6-5
abundance: .
j_gene: TRBJ1-2
d_gene: TRBD1
CDR3nt: TGTGCCAGCAGTTACGGCCAGGGGGCGGGTGGCTACACCTTC
CDR3aa: CASSYGQGAGGYTF

v_gene: TRBV25-1
abundance: .
j_gene: TRBJ2-7
d_gene: .
CDR3nt: TGTGCCAGCAGTGCCCAGGATACCTACGAGCAGTACTTC
CDR3aa: CASSAQDTYEQYF

v_gene: TRBV2
abundance: once
j_gene: TRBJ2-2
d_gene: .
CDR3nt: TGTGCCAGCATTTCTGGGGCAGGGAGGACCGGGGAGCTGTTTTTT
CDR3aa: CASISGAGRTGELFF

v_gene: TRBV9
abundance: .
j_gene: TRBJ1-1
d_gene: .
CDR3nt: TGTGCCAGCAGCCTACAGGGCTCGATGAACACTGAAGCTTTCTTT
CDR3aa: CASSLQGSMNTEAFF

v_gene: TRBV5-4
abundance: .
j_gene: TRBJ2-7
d_gene: .
CDR3nt: TGTGCCAGCAGCTTTCAGGGGCCCAGTTCCTACGAGCAGTACTTC
CDR3aa: CASSFQGPSSYEQYF

v_gene: TRBV3-1/TRBV3-2
abundance: .
j_gene: TRBJ1-1
d_gene: .
CDR3nt: TGTGCCAGCTCCCCCCTGGGAGTCCCCCCTGAAGCTTTCTTT
CDR3aa: CASSPLGVPPEAFF

v_gene: TRBV5-1
abundance: .
j_gene: TRBJ1-1
d_gene: .
CDR3nt: TGCGCCAGCAGCTCAACTCTCAACACTGAAGCTTTCTTT
CDR3aa: CASSSTLNTEAFF

v_gene: TRBV10-3
abundance: .
j_gene: TRBJ2-1
d_gene: .
CDR3nt: TGTGCCATCGGGCGAGATGAGCAGTTCTTC
CDR3aa: CAIGRDEQFF

v_gene: TRBV4-2
abundance: .
j_gene: TRBJ1-4
d_gene: .
CDR3nt: TGTGCCAGCAGCCAAGATCAAGGGGATGAAAAACTGTTTTTT
CDR3aa: CASSQDQGDEKLFF

v_gene: TRBV2
abundance: .
j_gene: TRBJ1-1
d_gene: .
CDR3nt: TGTGCCACGGTTGCGGGAAACGGGGACACTGAAGCTTTCTTT
CDR3aa: CATVAGNGDTEAFF

v_gene: TRBV27
abundance: .
j_gene: TRBJ1-3
d_gene: .
CDR3nt: TGTGCCAGCAGTCCCGGAGCCCCACAGGGCACCATATATTTT
CDR3aa: CASSPGAPQGTIYF

v_gene: TRBV4-2
abundance: .
j_gene: TRBJ2-7
d_gene: TRBD1
CDR3nt: TGTGCCAGCACCCCGGTCAGGGGGAGTTACGAGCAGTACTTC
CDR3aa: CASTPVRGSYEQYF

v_gene: TRBV19
abundance: .
j_gene: TRBJ2-3
d_gene: TRBD2
CDR3nt: TGTGCCAGTTCCGGGGGGTTAGATACGCAGTATTTT
CDR3aa: CASSGGLDTQYF

v_gene: TRBV7-2
abundance: .
j_gene: TRBJ1-2
d_gene: .
CDR3nt: TGTGCCAGCAGCGTCAACTTGGGCTCTGGCTACACCTTC
CDR3aa: CASSVNLGSGYTF

v_gene: TRBV5-5
abundance: .
j_gene: TRBJ1-5
d_gene: .
CDR3nt: TGTGCCAGCAGCCTGTGGGGGGAAGATCAGCCCCAGCATTTT
CDR3aa: CASSLWGEDQPQHF

v_gene: TRBV5-4
abundance: once
j_gene: TRBJ1-2
d_gene: .
CDR3nt: TGTGCCAGCAGGACGGGGGGCTACACCTTC
CDR3aa: CASRTGGYTF

v_gene: TRBV5-6
abundance: .
j_gene: TRBJ1-2
d_gene: TRBD1
CDR3nt: TGTGCCAGCAGCTTCGGGACAGCACCCCGAGTACTCTATGGCTACACCTTC
CDR3aa: CASSFGTAPRVLYGYTF

v_gene: TRBV15
abundance: .
j_gene: TRBJ1-4
d_gene: .
CDR3nt: TGTGCCACCAGCTTAGGAGACAGCATTAATGAAAAACTGTTTTTT
CDR3aa: CATSLGDSINEKLFF

v_gene: TRBV3-1/TRBV3-2
abundance: once
j_gene: TRBJ1-5
d_gene: TRBD1
CDR3nt: TGTGCCAGCAGCCAAGGGGTGGACAAACAGGGGCATCAGCCCCAGCATTTT
CDR3aa: CASSQGVDKQGHQPQHF

v_gene: TRBV19
abundance: .
j_gene: TRBJ2-6
d_gene: TRBD1
CDR3nt: TGTGCCAGTAGTATCCGGACAGGGTCCTCTGGGGCCAACGTCCTGACTTTC
CDR3aa: CASSIRTGSSGANVLTF

v_gene: TRBV11-3
abundance: few
j_gene: TRBJ2-3
d_gene: .
CDR3nt: TGTGCCAGCAGCTTATCAGGGCTTGATACGCAGTATTTT
CDR3aa: CASSLSGLDTQYF

v_gene: TRBV19
abundance: .
j_gene: TRBJ1-1
d_gene: TRBD1
CDR3nt: TGTGCCAGTAGGACAGGGTTAGTGTCTGAAGCTTTCTTT
CDR3aa: CASRTGLVSEAFF

v_gene: TRBV11-2
abundance: .
j_gene: TRBJ2-7
d_gene: .
CDR3nt: TGTGCCAGCATACCCCGCGGGGGCAGTCCCTACGAGCAGTACTTC
CDR3aa: CASIPRGGSPYEQYF

v_gene: TRBV7-6
abundance: .
j_gene: TRBJ2-1
d_gene: .
CDR3nt: TGTGCCAGCAGCTTAGCGCCGGCAGGGGTTAATGAGCAGTTCTTC
CDR3aa: CASSLAPAGVNEQFF

v_gene: TRBV11-2
abundance: .
j_gene: TRBJ1-2
d_gene: TRBD1
CDR3nt: TGTGCCAGCAGCCCTGGGACAGGCGCTAACTATGGCTACACCTTC
CDR3aa: CASSPGTGANYGYTF

v_gene: TRBV28
abundance: .
j_gene: TRBJ1-2
d_gene: TRBD1
CDR3nt: TGTGCCAGCAGCGCGGGACAGAACTATGGCTACACCTTC
CDR3aa: CASSAGQNYGYTF

v_gene: TRBV4-3
abundance: .
j_gene: TRBJ2-2
d_gene: .
CDR3nt: TGCGCCAGCAGCCAAGAACAACAGGGCACCGGGGAGCTGTTTTTT
CDR3aa: CASSQEQQGTGELFF

v_gene: TRBV6-5
abundance: .
j_gene: TRBJ2-7
d_gene: .
CDR3nt: TGTGCCAGCAGTAGGGGGGGGAGCTCCTACGAGCAGTACTTC
CDR3aa: CASSRGGSSYEQYF

v_gene: TRBV2
abundance: .
j_gene: TRBJ2-3
d_gene: TRBD2
CDR3nt: TGTGCCAGCACCGAAGAAAGCGGGGGGTATGTCACAGATACGCAGTATTTT
CDR3aa: CASTEESGGYVTDTQYF

v_gene: TRBV11-2
abundance: .
j_gene: TRBJ1-1
d_gene: .
CDR3nt: TGTGCCAGCAGCCCCATTGGTATGACAATCAGGGACACTGAAGCTTTCTTT
CDR3aa: CASSPIGMTIRDTEAFF

v_gene: TRBV15
abundance: .
j_gene: TRBJ2-5
d_gene: TRBD1
CDR3nt: TGTGCCACCAGCGCCCGGACAGGGAAAGAGACCCAGTACTTC
CDR3aa: CATSARTGKETQYF

v_gene: TRBV4-1
abundance: .
j_gene: TRBJ2-1
d_gene: TRBD2
CDR3nt: TGCGCCAGCAGCCTATTGCTAGCGGATAATGAGCAGTTCTTC
CDR3aa: CASSLLLADNEQFF

v_gene: TRBV24-1
abundance: .
j_gene: TRBJ2-1
d_gene: TRBD1
CDR3nt: TGTGCCACCAGTGACGACGACAGGGGTGAGCAGTTCTTC
CDR3aa: CATSDDDRGEQFF

v_gene: TRBV23-1
abundance: few
j_gene: TRBJ1-2
d_gene: .
CDR3nt: TGCGCCAGCCCCGAGATGTTGAGTAGAAGATATGGCTACACCTTC
CDR3aa: CASPEMLSRRYGYTF

v_gene: TRBV18
abundance: .
j_gene: TRBJ1-2
d_gene: TRBD1
CDR3nt: TGTGCCAGCTCACCAGAGACAGGGGGCAAACTTGGCTACACCTTC
CDR3aa: CASSPETGGKLGYTF

v_gene: TRBV6-5
abundance: .
j_gene: TRBJ1-2
d_gene: .
CDR3nt: TGTGCCAGCCGAACCCACGGCTATGGCTACACCTTC
CDR3aa: CASRTHGYGYTF

v_gene: TRBV11-3
abundance: .
j_gene: TRBJ1-1
d_gene: TRBD1
CDR3nt: TGTGCCAGCAGCTCCCGGGACAGGACGACGAACACTGAAGCTTTCTTT
CDR3aa: CASSSRDRTTNTEAFF

v_gene: TRBV6-2/TRBV6-3
abundance: .
j_gene: TRBJ2-3
d_gene: .
CDR3nt: TGTGCCAGCAGCCACCGACAGTTCACAGATACGCAGTATTTT
CDR3aa: CASSHRQFTDTQYF

v_gene: TRBV6-1
abundance: .
j_gene: TRBJ2-5
d_gene: .
CDR3nt: TGTGCCAGCAGTGAAGGGCCTTTACAAGAGACCCAGTACTTC
CDR3aa: CASSEGPLQETQYF

v_gene: TRBV7-2
abundance: .
j_gene: TRBJ2-3
d_gene: .
CDR3nt: TGTGCCAGCAGCTTAGAATCGGCGGGAACCTACACAGATACGCAGTATTTT
CDR3aa: CASSLESAGTYTDTQYF

v_gene: TRBV2
abundance: .
j_gene: TRBJ2-3
d_gene: .
CDR3nt: TGTGCCAGCACCGGTACTACTAGCACAGATACGCAGTATTTT
CDR3aa: CASTGTTSTDTQYF

v_gene: TRBV19
abundance: .
j_gene: TRBJ2-1
d_gene: TRBD1
CDR3nt: TGTGCCAGTGGGACAGGGGACTATCCCAATGAGCAGTTCTTC
CDR3aa: CASGTGDYPNEQFF

v_gene: TRBV30
abundance: .
j_gene: TRBJ2-7
d_gene: TRBD1
CDR3nt: TGTGCCTGGGGGCGGACAGGCCGTTTGCAGTACTTC
CDR3aa: CAWGRTGRLQYF

v_gene: TRBV6-5
abundance: .
j_gene: TRBJ1-1
d_gene: .
CDR3nt: TGTGCCAGCACCCCACCCGCGGGGACGGGCACTGAAGCTTTCTTT
CDR3aa: CASTPPAGTGTEAFF

v_gene: TRBV27
abundance: .
j_gene: TRBJ2-3
d_gene: .
CDR3nt: TGTGCCAGCAGTCCGACTAGTCTTGTTGATACGCAGTATTTT
CDR3aa: CASSPTSLVDTQYF

v_gene: TRBV24-1
abundance: once
j_gene: TRBJ2-3
d_gene: .
CDR3nt: TGTGCCACCAGTGAGCCACAGGGCACAGATACGCAGTATTTT
CDR3aa: CATSEPQGTDTQYF

v_gene: TRBV2
abundance: once
j_gene: TRBJ2-2
d_gene: .
CDR3nt: TGTGCCAGCAGTGAAGATCGGGGCACCGGGGAGCTGTTTTTT
CDR3aa: CASSEDRGTGELFF

v_gene: TRBV4-1
abundance: few
j_gene: TRBJ2-2
d_gene: TRBD1
CDR3nt: TGCGCCAGCAGCCAACATACAGGGGGCGCAAACACCGGGGAGCTGTTTTTT
CDR3aa: CASSQHTGGANTGELFF

v_gene: TRBV4-1
abundance: .
j_gene: TRBJ2-5
d_gene: .
CDR3nt: TGCGCCAGCAGCCGAGGGCAGAGGGAGACCCAGTACTTC
CDR3aa: CASSRGQRETQYF

v_gene: TRBV3-1/TRBV3-2
abundance: .
j_gene: TRBJ2-5
d_gene: .
CDR3nt: TGTGCCAGCAGCCAAGATATCAGATACCAAGAGACCCAGTACTTC
CDR3aa: CASSQDIRYQETQYF